The 8 T cell receptor beta chains reported below all come from one sample, sequenced in a study of blood T cell repertoires in COVID-19. The protocol was immunoSEQ multiplex PCR, while the TCRdb copy is restricted to in-frame clones and leaves out a portion. Of around 120,000 clones detected, 80% appear once; the ten largest clones hold roughly 25%. The specimen sequenced was peripheral blood. The receptors were gathered from a human donor in a cohort sampled during active COVID-19.

V and J are TRBV7-9 and TRBJ1-2; D unresolved. The CDR3 totals 14 residues. Trimming cost V 0 bases and J 6 bases, with 11 bases left between them. CDR1 is SEHNR, CDR2 FQNEAQ, per germline (reference sequence). CDR3 DNA sequence: TGTGCCAGCAGCTTAGCACACGGGAACGATGGCTACACCTTC. Its translation: CASSLAHGNDGYTF.

The chain carries TRBV5-4 and TRBJ2-7, with TRBD2 as a possible D gene (5 bases). Germline assignment: CDR1 SGHNT and CDR2 YYREEE (reference sequence). The CDR3 totals 15 residues. V was pared by 5 bases and J by 0 bases, with 15 bases between. CDR3 in amino acids: CASSSEGGFSYEQYF. The CDR3 region has the DNA TGTGCCAGCAGTTCCGAAGGAGGCTTCTCCTACGAGCAGTACTTC.

V gene TRBV18 combines with J gene TRBJ1-1, with unresolved D. The length of the CDR3 is 13 residues. Trimming removed 6 bases from V and 0 bases from J, with 8 bases in between. Germline V lookup: CDR1 KGHSH, CDR2 LQKENI. CDR3 in DNA: TGTGCCAGCTCCGACGGGGTGAACACTGAAGCTTTCTTT. This translates into CASSDGVNTEAFF.

V gene TRBV7-3 combines with J gene TRBJ2-5, with a possible D match to TRBD1 (7 bases). This CDR3 comprises 16 residues. V gave up 0 bases and J gave up 5 bases, with 16 bases separating them. From germline, CDR1 is SGHTA and CDR2 FQGTGA. As DNA, the CDR3 is TGTGCCAGCAGCTTAACTTTTGGAGGGGGCTATGAGACCCAGTACTTC. Protein: CASSLTFGGGYETQYF.

The chain links TRBV2 to TRBJ2-3; no reliable D call. Per the germline V gene, CDR1 is SNHLY and CDR2 is FYNNEI. V lost 1 base, J lost 3 bases, and 8 bases lay in between. The CDR3 has 14 residues. The CDR3 loop reads CASSEVLRTDTQYF. CDR3 DNA sequence: TGTGCCAGCAGTGAAGTGTTACGGACAGATACGCAGTATTTT.

This sequence joins TRBV7-6 and TRBJ2-1; D may be TRBD1 (5 bases). The CDR3 contains 13 residues. Trimming shortened V by 1 base and J by 6 bases, and 7 bases separated the two germline ends. The germline CDR1 and CDR2 sequences are SGHVS and FNYEAQ. The CDR3 reads CASSLETVNEQFF. CDR3 DNA: TGTGCCAGCAGCTTAGAGACAGTCAATGAGCAGTTCTTC.

This clone was observed a handful of times. V and J are TRBV11-2 and TRBJ2-7; 8 bases map to TRBD1. Trimming took 2 bases from V and 6 from J; bases not matched to a gene: 9. The CDR3 covers 15 residues. CDR1 and CDR2 (germline): SGHAT, FQNNGV. CDR3 sequence reads: CASSLFRQTGVEQYF. In nucleotides, the CDR3 is TGTGCCAGCAGCTTATTTCGACAGACAGGGGTCGAGCAGTACTTC.

The chain couples TRBV4-1 to TRBJ1-1; D is uncertain. Germline CDR1 reads MGHRA; CDR2 reads YSYEKL. The CDR3 has 16 amino acids. Trimming pared 0 bases from V and 3 bases from J, leaving 14 bases between. CDR3 coding DNA: TGCGCCAGCAGCCAAGATCGTGGAGGGCCGGACACTGAAGCTTTCTTT. Amino acid sequence: CASSQDRGGPDTEAFF.